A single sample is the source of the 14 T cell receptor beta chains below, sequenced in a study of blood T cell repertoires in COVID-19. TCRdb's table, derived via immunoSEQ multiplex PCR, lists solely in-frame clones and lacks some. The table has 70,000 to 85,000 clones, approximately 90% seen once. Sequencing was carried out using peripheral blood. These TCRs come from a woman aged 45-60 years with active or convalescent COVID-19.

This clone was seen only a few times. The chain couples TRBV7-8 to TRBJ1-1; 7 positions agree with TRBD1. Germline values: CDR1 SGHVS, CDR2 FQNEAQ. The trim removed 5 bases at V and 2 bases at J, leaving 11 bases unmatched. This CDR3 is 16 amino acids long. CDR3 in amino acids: CASSPRGQSPNTEAFF. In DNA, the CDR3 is TGTGCCAGCAGCCCTAGGGGACAGTCTCCTAACACTGAAGCTTTCTTT.

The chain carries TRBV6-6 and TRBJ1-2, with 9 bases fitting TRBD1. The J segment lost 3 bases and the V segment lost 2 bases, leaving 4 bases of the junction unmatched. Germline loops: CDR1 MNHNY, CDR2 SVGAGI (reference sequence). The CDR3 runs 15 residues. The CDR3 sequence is CASSYGTGWDYGYTF. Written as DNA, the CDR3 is TGTGCCAGCAGTTACGGGACAGGGTGGGACTATGGCTACACCTTC.

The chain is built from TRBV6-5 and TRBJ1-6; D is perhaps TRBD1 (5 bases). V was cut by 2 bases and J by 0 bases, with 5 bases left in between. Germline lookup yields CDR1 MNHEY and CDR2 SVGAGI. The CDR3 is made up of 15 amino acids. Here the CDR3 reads CASSYDSSYNSPLHF. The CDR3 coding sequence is TGTGCCAGCAGTTACGACAGCTCCTATAATTCACCCCTCCACTTT.

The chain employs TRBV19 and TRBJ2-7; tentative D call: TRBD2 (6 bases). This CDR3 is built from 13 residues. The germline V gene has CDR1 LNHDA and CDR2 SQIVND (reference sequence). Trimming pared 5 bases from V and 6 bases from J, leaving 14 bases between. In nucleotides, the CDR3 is TGTGCCAGTAGTCTGGCCGGGGGTGGCGAGCAGTACTTC. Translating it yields CASSLAGGGEQYF.

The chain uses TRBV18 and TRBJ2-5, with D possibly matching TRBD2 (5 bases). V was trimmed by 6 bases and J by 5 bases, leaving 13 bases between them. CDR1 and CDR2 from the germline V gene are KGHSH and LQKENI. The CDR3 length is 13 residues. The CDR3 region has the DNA TGTGCCAGCTCCCTTTGGCGAGGGGAGACCCAGTACTTC. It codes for CASSLWRGETQYF.

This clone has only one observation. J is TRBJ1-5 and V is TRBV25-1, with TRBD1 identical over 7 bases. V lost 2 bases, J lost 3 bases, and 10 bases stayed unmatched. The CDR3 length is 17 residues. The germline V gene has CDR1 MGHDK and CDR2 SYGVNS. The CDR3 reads CASSEGGRGPANQPQHF. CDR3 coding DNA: TGTGCCAGCAGTGAAGGGGGAAGGGGGCCTGCCAATCAGCCCCAGCATTTT.

The CDR3, as DNA: TGCAGCGTTGAAGATCCCACAGGGCCCAACGAGCAGTACTTC. It specifies CSVEDPTGPNEQYF. The J gene is TRBJ2-7, the V gene TRBV29-1; D perhaps matches TRBD1 (6 bases). The CDR3 length is 14 residues. Germline CDR1 and CDR2: SQVTM and ANQGSEA. Deletions cut 0 bases from V and 5 bases from J, with 14 bases between.

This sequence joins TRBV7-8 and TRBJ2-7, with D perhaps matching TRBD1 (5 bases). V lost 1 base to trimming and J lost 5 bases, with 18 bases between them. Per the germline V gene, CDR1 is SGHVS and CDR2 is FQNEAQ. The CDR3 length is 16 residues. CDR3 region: CASSLGAAGITHEQYF. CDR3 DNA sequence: TGTGCCAGCAGCTTAGGGGCGGCAGGGATAACCCACGAGCAGTACTTC.

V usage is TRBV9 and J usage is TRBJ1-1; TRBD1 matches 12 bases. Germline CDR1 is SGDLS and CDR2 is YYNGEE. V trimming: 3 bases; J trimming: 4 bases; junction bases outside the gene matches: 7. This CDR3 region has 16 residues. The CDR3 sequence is CASSAGTGGGGTEAFF. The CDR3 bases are TGTGCCAGCAGCGCGGGGACAGGGGGCGGGGGCACTGAAGCTTTCTTT. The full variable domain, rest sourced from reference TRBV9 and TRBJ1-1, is DSGVTQTPKHLITATGQRVTLRCSPRSGDLSVYWYQQSLDQGLQFLIQYYNGEERAKGNILERFSAQQFPDLHSELNLSSLELGDSALYFCASSAGTGGGGTEAFFGQGTRLTVV.

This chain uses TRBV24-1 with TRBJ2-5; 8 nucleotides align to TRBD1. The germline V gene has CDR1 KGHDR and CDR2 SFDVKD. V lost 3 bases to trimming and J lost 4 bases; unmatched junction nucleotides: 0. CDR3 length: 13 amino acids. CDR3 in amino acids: CATSDDRGETQYF. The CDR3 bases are TGTGCCACCAGTGATGACAGGGGAGAGACCCAGTACTTC.

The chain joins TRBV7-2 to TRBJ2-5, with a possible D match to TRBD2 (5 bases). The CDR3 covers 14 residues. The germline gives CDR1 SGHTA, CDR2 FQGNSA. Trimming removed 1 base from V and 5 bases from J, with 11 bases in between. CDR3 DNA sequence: TGTGCCAGCAGCTTAGATAGAGGGATTGAGACCCAGTACTTC. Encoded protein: CASSLDRGIETQYF.

The chain's CDR3 is CASSLGQLWETQYF. The CDR3 DNA reads as TGCGCCAGCAGCTTGGGACAGCTCTGGGAGACCCAGTACTTC. The genes are TRBV5-1 and TRBJ2-5, with D tentatively TRBD1 (5 bases). The CDR3 runs 14 residues. V lost 0 bases, J lost 5 bases, and 11 bases lay in between. Per germline, CDR1 SGHRS and CDR2 YFSETQ.

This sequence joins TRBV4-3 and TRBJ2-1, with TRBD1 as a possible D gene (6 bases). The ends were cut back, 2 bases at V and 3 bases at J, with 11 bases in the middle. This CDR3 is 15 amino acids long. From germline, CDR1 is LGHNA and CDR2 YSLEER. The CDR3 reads CASSQTGHIYNEQFF. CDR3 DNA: TGCGCCAGCAGCCAAACGGGACATATCTACAATGAGCAGTTCTTC.

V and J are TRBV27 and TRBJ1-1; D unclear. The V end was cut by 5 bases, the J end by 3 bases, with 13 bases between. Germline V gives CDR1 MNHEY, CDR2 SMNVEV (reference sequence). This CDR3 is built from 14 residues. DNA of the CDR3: TGTGCCAGCAGTCCTTCACGGGAGTACACTGAAGCTTTCTTT. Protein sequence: CASSPSREYTEAFF.